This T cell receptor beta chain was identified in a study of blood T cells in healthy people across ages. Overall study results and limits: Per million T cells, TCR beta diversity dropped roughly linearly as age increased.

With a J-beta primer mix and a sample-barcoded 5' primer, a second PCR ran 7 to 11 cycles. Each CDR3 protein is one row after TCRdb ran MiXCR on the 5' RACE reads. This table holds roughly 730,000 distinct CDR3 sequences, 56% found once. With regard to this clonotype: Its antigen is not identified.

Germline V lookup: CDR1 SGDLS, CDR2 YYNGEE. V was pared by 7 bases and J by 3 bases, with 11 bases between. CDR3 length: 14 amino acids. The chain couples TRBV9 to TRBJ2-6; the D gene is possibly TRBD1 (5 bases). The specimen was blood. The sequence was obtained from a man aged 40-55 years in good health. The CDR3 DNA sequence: TGTGCCAGCGTGGGGCGTTATGGGGCCAACGTCCTGACTTTC. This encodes CASVGRYGANVLTF. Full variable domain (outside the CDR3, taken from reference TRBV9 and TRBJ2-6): DSGVTQTPKHLITATGQRVTLRCSPRSGDLSVYWYQQSLDQGLQFLIQYYNGEERAKGNILERFSAQQFPDLHSELNLSSLELGDSALYFCASVGRYGANVLTFGAGSRLTVL.